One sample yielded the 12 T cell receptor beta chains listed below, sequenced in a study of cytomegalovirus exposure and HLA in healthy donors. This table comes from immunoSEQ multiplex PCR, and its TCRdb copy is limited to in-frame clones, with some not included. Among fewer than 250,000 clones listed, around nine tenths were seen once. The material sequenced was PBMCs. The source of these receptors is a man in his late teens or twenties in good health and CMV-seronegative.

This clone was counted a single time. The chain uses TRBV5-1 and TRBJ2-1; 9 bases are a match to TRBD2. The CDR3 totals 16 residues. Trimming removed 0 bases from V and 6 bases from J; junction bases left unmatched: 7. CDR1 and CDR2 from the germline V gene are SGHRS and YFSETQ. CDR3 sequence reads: CASSLDPSGIINEQFF. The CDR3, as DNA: TGCGCCAGCAGCTTGGACCCTAGCGGGATTATCAATGAGCAGTTCTTC.

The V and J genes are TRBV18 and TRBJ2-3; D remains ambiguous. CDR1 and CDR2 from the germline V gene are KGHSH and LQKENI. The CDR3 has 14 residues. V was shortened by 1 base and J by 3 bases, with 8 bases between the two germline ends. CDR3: CASSPQRRTDTQYF. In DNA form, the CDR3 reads TGTGCCAGCTCACCACAGCGTCGGACAGATACGCAGTATTTT.

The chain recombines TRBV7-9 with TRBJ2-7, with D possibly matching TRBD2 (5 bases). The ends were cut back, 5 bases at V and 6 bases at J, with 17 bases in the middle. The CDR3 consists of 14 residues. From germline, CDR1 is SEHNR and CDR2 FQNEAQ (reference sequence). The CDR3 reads CASSRRDRPFEQYF. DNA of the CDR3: TGTGCCAGCAGCCGACGGGATCGACCCTTCGAGCAGTACTTC. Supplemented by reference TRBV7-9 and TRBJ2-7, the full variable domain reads DTGVSQNPRHKITKRGQNVTFRCDPISEHNRLYWYRQTLGQGPEFLTYFQNEAQLEKSRLLSDRFSAERPKGSFSTLEIQRTEQGDSAMYLCASSRRDRPFEQYFGPGTRLTVT.

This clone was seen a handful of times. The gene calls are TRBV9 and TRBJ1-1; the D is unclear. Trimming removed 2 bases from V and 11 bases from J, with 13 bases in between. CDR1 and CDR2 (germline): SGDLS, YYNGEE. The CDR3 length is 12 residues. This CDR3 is CASSVSESMAFF. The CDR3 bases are TGTGCCAGCAGCGTCAGCGAGTCGATGGCTTTCTTT. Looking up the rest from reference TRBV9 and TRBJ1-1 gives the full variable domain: DSGVTQTPKHLITATGQRVTLRCSPRSGDLSVYWYQQSLDQGLQFLIQYYNGEERAKGNILERFSAQQFPDLHSELNLSSLELGDSALYFCASSVSESMAFFGQGTRLTVV.

The CDR3 DNA reads TGTGCCAGCAGTCCACTACTTAATCAGGGCATGAACACTGAAGCTTTCTTT. This sequence encodes CASSPLLNQGMNTEAFF. The V call is TRBV28, the J call TRBJ1-1, with a tentative D call TRBD1 (5 bases). The ends were cut back, 5 bases at V and 0 bases at J, with 19 bases in the middle. The CDR3 has 17 residues. Germline V gene lookup returns CDR1 MDHEN and CDR2 SYDVKM.

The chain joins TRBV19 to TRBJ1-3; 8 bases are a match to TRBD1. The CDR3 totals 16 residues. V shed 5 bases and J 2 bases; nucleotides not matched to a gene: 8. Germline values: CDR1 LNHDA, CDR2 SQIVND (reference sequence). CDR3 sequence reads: CASSLPQGATGNTIYF. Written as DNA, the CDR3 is TGTGCCAGTAGTCTCCCTCAGGGGGCCACTGGAAACACCATATATTTT.

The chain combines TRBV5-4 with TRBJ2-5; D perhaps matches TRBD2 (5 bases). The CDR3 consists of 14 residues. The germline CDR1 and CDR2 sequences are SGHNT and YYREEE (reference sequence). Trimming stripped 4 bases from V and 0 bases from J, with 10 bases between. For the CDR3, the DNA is TGTGCCAGCAGCCTCCCCGGGGACCAAGAGACCCAGTACTTC. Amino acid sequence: CASSLPGDQETQYF.

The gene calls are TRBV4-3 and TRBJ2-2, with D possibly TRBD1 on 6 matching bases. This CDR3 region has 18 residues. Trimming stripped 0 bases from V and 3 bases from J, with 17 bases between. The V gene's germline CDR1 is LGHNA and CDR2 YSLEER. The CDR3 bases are TGCGCCAGCAGCCAAGATCTAGTGGGGACACGCTACACCGGGGAGCTGTTTTTT. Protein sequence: CASSQDLVGTRYTGELFF.

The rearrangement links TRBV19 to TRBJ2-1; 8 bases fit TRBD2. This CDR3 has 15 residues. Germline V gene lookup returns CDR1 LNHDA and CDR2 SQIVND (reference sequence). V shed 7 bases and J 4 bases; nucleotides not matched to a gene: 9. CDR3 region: CASTSGRKLYNEQFF. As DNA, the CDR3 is TGTGCCAGTACAAGCGGGAGAAAACTTTACAATGAGCAGTTCTTC.

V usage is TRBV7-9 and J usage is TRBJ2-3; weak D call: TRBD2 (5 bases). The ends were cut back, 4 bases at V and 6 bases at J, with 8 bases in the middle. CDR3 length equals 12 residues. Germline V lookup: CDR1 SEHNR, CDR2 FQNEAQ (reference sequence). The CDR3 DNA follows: TGTGCCAGCAGCTCGGAGGTGGATACGCAGTATTTT. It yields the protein CASSSEVDTQYF.

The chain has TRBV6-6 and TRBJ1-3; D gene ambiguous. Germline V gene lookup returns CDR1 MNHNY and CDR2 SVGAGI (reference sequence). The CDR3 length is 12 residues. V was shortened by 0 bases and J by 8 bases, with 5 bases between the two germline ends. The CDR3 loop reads CASSYSGDTIYF. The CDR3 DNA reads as TGTGCCAGCAGTTACTCCGGGGACACCATATATTTT.

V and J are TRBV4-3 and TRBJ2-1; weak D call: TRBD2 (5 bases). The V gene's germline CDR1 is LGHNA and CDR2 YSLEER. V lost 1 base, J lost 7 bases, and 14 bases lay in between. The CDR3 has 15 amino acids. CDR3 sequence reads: CASSQGASWENEQFF. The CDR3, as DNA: TGCGCCAGCAGCCAAGGGGCTAGCTGGGAGAATGAGCAGTTCTTC.